These 13 T cell receptor beta chains share one sample of origin, sequenced in a study of human T cells and chemical hapten exposure. Documented time point: patch test 3, about 24 weeks after DPC sensitization. Described treatment: therapeutic diphenylcyclopropenone sensitization with weekly scalp DPC. TCRdb used MiXCR to reprocess the RACE reads, holding one entry per CDR3 protein. The sample yields about 190,000 distinct CDR3 sequences, 24% seen once. The specimen comprised whole blood, sampled in connection with sensitization to the hapten diphenylcyclopropenone (DPC). These receptors all stem from a woman aged 40 to 50 with alopecia areata. Some clones in this sample may be carry-over from other donors' samples.

This clonotype has a handful of counts. The chain joins TRBV10-3 to TRBJ2-5; D might be TRBD1 (6 bases). In germline, CDR1 is ENHRY, CDR2 SYGVKD. Trimming stripped 7 bases from V and 0 bases from J, with 15 bases between. The CDR3 covers 15 residues. CDR3 coding DNA: TGTGCCATCAAGCCCGCCAAGGGGGACCAAGAGACCCAGTACTTC. This translates into CAIKPAKGDQETQYF.

The chain links TRBV20-1 to TRBJ1-5; D possibly corresponds to TRBD1 (5 bases). The germline V gene encodes CDR1 DFQATT and CDR2 SNEGSKA (reference sequence). CDR3 size: 11 residues. Trimming took 5 bases from V and 5 from J, leaving 7 bases between them. The CDR3 sequence: CSAEGDQPQHF. The CDR3 nucleotides are TGCAGTGCTGAAGGGGATCAGCCCCAGCATTTT.

This clonotype appeared a few times. The genes are TRBV4-2 and TRBJ2-3; 11 bases map to TRBD2. The V gene end was trimmed by 1 base and the J gene end by 0 bases; junction bases not matched to a gene: 9. This CDR3 has 19 residues. Germline V gives CDR1 LGHNA, CDR2 YNFKEQ. For the CDR3, the DNA is TGTGCCAGCAGCCAAGGGGAAACTAGCGGGAGCTGGAGCACAGATACGCAGTATTTT. This gives the protein CASSQGETSGSWSTDTQYF.

There are a few counts of this clonotype. V gene TRBV28 combines with J gene TRBJ1-2; 10 nucleotides match TRBD1. The CDR3 length is 15 residues. Losses at the gene ends were 7 bases for V and 6 bases for J; bases not matched to a gene: 11. CDR1 is MDHEN, CDR2 SYDVKM, per germline. CDR3 residues: CASIPRDRGWNGYTF. The CDR3 DNA reads TGTGCCAGCATCCCCCGGGACAGGGGTTGGAATGGCTACACCTTC.

This clonotype was picked up many times. This chain joins TRBV7-2 and TRBJ2-1; D unresolved. This CDR3 has 14 amino acids. Germline V gene sequence: CDR1 SGHTA, CDR2 FQGNSA. The V and J ends lost 5 bases and 12 bases respectively, with 20 bases between them. CDR3 in amino acids: CASSRRLLSGGQFF. The CDR3 DNA is TGTGCCAGCAGCCGACGGCTTCTTTCCGGCGGGCAGTTCTTC.

This clonotype was counted many times. The V call is TRBV20-1, the J call TRBJ2-3; 7 bases align to TRBD2. The CDR3 length is 15 residues. The V and J ends lost 0 bases and 4 bases, in that order; junction bases with no gene match: 7. Looked up from germline, CDR1 is DFQATT and CDR2 is SNEGSKA (reference sequence). This chain's CDR3 is CSARDLAAFPDTQYF. CDR3 sequence (DNA): TGCAGTGCTAGAGACCTAGCGGCCTTCCCAGATACGCAGTATTTT.

There are a few counts of this clonotype. The rearrangement joins TRBV7-9 to TRBJ1-5, with D uncertain. The CDR3 sequence is 12 residues long. Trimming cost V 10 bases and J 7 bases, with 14 bases left between them. CDR1 and CDR2 from the germline V gene are SEHNR and FQNEAQ (reference sequence). CDR3 sequence: CAILIEPQPQHF. CDR3 sequence (DNA): TGTGCCATCCTTATCGAGCCGCAGCCCCAGCATTTT.

The V call is TRBV29-1, the J call TRBJ2-2; 11 bases match TRBD2. The CDR3 runs to 16 residues. With 4 bases clipped from V and 4 bases from J, the junction kept 8 bases outside the gene matches. Germline V gives CDR1 SQVTM, CDR2 ANQGSEA. CDR3 in amino acids: CSVGRGTSGPTGELFF. Written as DNA, the CDR3 is TGCAGCGTTGGCCGGGGGACTAGCGGACCCACCGGGGAGCTGTTTTTT.

This clonotype was recorded a few times. The chain links TRBV28 to TRBJ2-7; TRBD2 matches 14 bases. The CDR3 spans 15 residues. Germline CDR1 MDHEN, CDR2 SYDVKM. The ends lost 7 bases at V and 6 bases at J; junction bases unmatched: 8. Here the CDR3 reads CASNSRGLAGVEQYF. The CDR3 region has the DNA TGTGCCAGCAACTCCCGGGGACTAGCGGGAGTCGAGCAGTACTTC.

This clonotype was seen more than once but under ten times. V gene TRBV11-3 combines with J gene TRBJ2-7; D is ambiguous. In germline, CDR1 is SGHNT, CDR2 YENEEA. The CDR3 is 14 amino acids. V was pared by 1 base and J by 2 bases, with 9 bases between. The CDR3 nucleotides read TGTGCCAGCAGCTTAGGTATGGGGACCTACGAGCAGTACTTC. Translating gives CASSLGMGTYEQYF.

This clonotype has more than one count but fewer than ten. The chain couples TRBV7-8 to TRBJ1-2; no reliable D call. The CDR3 runs to 13 residues. From germline, CDR1 is SGHVS and CDR2 FQNEAQ. V lost 2 bases, J lost 2 bases, and 6 bases lay in between. The CDR3 DNA sequence: TGTGCCAGCAGCTTATCCCAGAACTATGGCTACACCTTC. This codes for CASSLSQNYGYTF.

This clonotype was detected a few times. The chain couples TRBV5-1 to TRBJ1-2; D ambiguous. Germline V gives CDR1 SGHRS, CDR2 YFSETQ. CDR3 length: 15 amino acids. Trimming cost V 7 bases and J 0 bases, with 16 bases left between them. The CDR3 loop is CASRTDPSSNYGYTF. For the CDR3, the DNA is TGCGCCAGCCGGACGGACCCTTCCTCTAACTATGGCTACACCTTC.

The V gene is TRBV20-1, the J gene TRBJ2-3, with D uncertain. V was trimmed by 3 bases and J by 1 base, leaving 8 bases between them. Germline assignment: CDR1 DFQATT and CDR2 SNEGSKA (reference sequence). CDR3 length: 13 amino acids. The CDR3 region has the DNA TGCAGTGCTAGGTTACCGGGCACAGATACGCAGTATTTT. Translated, it gives CSARLPGTDTQYF.